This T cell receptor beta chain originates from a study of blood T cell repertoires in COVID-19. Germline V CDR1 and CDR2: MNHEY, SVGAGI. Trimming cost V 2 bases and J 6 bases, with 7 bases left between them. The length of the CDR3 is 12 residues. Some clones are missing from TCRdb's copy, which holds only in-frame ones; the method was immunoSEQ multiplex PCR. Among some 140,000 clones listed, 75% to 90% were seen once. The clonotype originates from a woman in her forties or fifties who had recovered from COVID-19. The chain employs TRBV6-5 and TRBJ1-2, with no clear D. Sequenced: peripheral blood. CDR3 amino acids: CASSYLGDGYTF. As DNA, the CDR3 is TGTGCCAGCAGTTACCTCGGGGATGGCTACACCTTC.